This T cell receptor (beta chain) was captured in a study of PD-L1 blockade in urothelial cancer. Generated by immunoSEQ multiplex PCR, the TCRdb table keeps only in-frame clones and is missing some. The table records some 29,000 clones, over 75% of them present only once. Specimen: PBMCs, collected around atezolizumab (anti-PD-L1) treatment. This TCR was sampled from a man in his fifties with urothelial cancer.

CDR3 nucleotides: TGTGCCAGCAGCAAATGGGACAGGGGTAACGAGCAGTACTTC. Translated: CASSKWDRGNEQYF. The rearrangement joins TRBV7-9 to TRBJ2-7; the match to TRBD1 covers 10 bases. Germline V gene lookup returns CDR1 SEHNR and CDR2 FQNEAQ (reference sequence). V was pared by 5 bases and J by 5 bases, with 6 bases of the junction left unmatched. This CDR3 contains 14 residues.